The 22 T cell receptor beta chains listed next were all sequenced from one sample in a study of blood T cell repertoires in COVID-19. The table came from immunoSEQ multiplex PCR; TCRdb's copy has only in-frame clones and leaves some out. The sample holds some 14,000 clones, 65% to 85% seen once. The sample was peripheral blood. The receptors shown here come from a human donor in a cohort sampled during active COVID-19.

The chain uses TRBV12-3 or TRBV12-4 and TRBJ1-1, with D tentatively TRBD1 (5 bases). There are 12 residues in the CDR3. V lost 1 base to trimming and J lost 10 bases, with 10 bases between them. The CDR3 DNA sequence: TGTGCCAGCAGTTTAGTAAGGGGTCGAGCTTTCTTT. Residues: CASSLVRGRAFF.

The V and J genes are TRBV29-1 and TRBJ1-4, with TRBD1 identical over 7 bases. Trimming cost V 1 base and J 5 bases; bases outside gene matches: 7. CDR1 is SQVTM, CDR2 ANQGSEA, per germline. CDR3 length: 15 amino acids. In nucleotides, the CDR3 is TGCAGCGTTGAAGGCCCCGGGACAGACAATGAAAAACTGTTTTTT. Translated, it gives CSVEGPGTDNEKLFF. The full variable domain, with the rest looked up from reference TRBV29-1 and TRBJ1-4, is SAVISQKPSRDICQRGTSLTIQCQVDSQVTMMFWYRQQPGQSLTLIATANQGSEATYESGFVIDKFPISRPNLTFSTLTVSNMSPEDSSIYLCSVEGPGTDNEKLFFGSGTQLSVL.

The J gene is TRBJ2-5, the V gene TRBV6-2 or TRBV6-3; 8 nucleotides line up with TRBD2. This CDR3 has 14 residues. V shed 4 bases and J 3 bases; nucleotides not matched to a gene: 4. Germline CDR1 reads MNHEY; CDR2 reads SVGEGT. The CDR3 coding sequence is TGTGCCAGCAGTTTTGCGGGGGGAGAAGAGACCCAGTACTTC. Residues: CASSFAGGEETQYF.

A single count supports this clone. CDR3 in DNA: TGTGCCAGCAGCGACCTAGGGGGTAGCGGGAGCTACAATGAGCAGTTCTTC. Translating it yields CASSDLGGSGSYNEQFF. V usage is TRBV6-2 or TRBV6-3 and J usage is TRBJ2-1, with 9 positions matching TRBD2. After removal of 6 bases from V and 3 bases from J, the junction contained 12 bases not matched to a gene. Germline V gives CDR1 MNHEY, CDR2 SVGEGT. CDR3 length: 17 amino acids.

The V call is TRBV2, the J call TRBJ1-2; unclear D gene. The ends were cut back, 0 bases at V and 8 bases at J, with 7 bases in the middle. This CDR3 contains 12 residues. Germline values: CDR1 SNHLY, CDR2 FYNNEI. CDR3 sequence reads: CASSEANRGYTF. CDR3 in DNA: TGTGCCAGCAGTGAAGCAAATCGGGGCTACACCTTC.

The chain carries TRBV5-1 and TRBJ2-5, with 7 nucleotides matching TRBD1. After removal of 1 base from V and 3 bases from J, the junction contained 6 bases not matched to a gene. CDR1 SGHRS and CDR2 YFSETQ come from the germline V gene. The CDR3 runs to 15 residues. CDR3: CASSLQTGQEETQYF. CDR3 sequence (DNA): TGCGCCAGCAGCTTGCAGACAGGGCAAGAAGAGACCCAGTACTTC.

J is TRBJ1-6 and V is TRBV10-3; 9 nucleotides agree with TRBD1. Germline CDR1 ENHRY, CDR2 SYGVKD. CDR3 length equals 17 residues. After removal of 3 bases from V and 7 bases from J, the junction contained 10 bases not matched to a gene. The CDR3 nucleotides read TGTGCCATCAGTGAAACCGGGACAGGGAATGGGAATTCACCCCTCCACTTT. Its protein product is CAISETGTGNGNSPLHF.

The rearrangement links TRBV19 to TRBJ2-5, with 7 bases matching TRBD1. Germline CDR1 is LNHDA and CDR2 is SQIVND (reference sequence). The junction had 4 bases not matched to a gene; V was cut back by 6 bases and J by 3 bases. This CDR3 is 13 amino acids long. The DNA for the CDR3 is TGTGCCAGTAGCCGGGACAGTGAAGAGACCCAGTACTTC. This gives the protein CASSRDSEETQYF.

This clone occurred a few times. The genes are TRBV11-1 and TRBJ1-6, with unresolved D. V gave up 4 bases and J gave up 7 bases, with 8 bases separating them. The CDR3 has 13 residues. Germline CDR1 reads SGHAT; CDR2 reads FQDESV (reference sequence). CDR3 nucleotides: TGTGCCAGCAGCTCCCACGGGAATTCACCCCTCCACTTT. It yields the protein CASSSHGNSPLHF.

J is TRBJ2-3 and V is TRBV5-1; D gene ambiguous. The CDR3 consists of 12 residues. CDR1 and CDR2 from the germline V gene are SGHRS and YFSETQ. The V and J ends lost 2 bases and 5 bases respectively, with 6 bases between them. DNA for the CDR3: TGCGCCAGCAGCTTAAATCAAGATACGCAGTATTTT. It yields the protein CASSLNQDTQYF.

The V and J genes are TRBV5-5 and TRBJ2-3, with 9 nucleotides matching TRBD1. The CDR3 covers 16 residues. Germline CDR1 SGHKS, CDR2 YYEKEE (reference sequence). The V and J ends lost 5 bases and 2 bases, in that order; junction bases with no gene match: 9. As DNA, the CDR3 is TGTGCCAGCAGACAGGGGGCAGGATTTGCCACAGATACGCAGTATTTT. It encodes CASRQGAGFATDTQYF.

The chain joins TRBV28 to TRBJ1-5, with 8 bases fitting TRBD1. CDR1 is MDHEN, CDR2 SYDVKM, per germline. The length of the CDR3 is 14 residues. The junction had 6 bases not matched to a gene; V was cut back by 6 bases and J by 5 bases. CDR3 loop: CASSSGQDYQPQHF. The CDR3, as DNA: TGTGCCAGCAGCTCGGGACAGGATTATCAGCCCCAGCATTTT.

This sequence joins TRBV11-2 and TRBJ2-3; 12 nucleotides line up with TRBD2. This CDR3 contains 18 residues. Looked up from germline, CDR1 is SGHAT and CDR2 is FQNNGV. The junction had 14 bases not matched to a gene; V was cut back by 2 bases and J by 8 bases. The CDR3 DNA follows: TGTGCCAGCAGCTTATTTACTACTAGCGGGGGGCTCCGGGGTACGCAGTATTTT. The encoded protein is CASSLFTTSGGLRGTQYF.

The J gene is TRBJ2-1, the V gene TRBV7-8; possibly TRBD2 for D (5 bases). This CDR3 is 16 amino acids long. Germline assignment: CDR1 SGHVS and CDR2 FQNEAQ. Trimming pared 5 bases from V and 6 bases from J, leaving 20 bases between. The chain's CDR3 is CASSPTPLTRGNEQFF. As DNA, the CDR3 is TGTGCCAGCAGCCCCACCCCCCTAACTAGAGGCAATGAGCAGTTCTTC.

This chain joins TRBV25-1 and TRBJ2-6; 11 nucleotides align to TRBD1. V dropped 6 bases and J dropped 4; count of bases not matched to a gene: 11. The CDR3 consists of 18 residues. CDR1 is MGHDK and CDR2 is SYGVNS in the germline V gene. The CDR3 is CASSGTGQGAYGANVLTF. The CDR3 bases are TGTGCCAGCAGCGGAACCGGACAGGGGGCTTACGGGGCCAACGTCCTGACTTTC.

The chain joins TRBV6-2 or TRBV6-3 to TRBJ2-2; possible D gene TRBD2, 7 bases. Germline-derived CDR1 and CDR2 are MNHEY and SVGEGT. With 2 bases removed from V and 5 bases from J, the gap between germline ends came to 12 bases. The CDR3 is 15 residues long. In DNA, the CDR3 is TGTGCCAGCAGTTACAAGAGGGGGGGGACCGGGGAGCTGTTTTTT. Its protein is CASSYKRGGTGELFF.

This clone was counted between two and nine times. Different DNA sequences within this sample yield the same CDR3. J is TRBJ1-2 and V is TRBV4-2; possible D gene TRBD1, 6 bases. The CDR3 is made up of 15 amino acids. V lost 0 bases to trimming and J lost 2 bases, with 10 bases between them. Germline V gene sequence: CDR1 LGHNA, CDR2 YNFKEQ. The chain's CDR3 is CASSQDTGTNYGYTF. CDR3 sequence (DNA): TGTGCCAGCAGCCAAGATACAGGGACGAACTATGGCTACACCTTC.

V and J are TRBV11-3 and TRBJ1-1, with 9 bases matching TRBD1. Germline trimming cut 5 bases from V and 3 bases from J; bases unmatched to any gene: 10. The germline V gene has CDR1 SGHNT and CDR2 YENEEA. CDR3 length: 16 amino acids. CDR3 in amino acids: CASSTLWDRAYTEAFF. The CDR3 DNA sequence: TGTGCCAGCAGCACACTTTGGGACAGGGCCTACACTGAAGCTTTCTTT. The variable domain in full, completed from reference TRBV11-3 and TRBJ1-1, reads EAGVVQSPRYKIIEKKQPVAFWCNPISGHNTLYWYLQNLGQGPELLIRYENEEAVDDSQLPKDRFSAERLKGVDSTLKIQPAELGDSAVYLCASSTLWDRAYTEAFFGQGTRLTVV.

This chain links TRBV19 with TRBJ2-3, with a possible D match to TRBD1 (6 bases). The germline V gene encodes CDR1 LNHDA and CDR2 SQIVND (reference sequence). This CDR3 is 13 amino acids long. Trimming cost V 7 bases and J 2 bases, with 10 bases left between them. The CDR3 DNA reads TGTGCCAGTAAGGACAGCTACACAGATACGCAGTATTTT. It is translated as CASKDSYTDTQYF.

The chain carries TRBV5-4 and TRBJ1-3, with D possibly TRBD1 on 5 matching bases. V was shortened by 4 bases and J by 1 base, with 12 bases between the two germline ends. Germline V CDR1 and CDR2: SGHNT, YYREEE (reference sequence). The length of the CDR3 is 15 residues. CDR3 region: CASSGRGSSGNTIYF. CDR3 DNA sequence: TGTGCCAGCAGCGGACGGGGGTCGTCTGGAAACACCATATATTTT.

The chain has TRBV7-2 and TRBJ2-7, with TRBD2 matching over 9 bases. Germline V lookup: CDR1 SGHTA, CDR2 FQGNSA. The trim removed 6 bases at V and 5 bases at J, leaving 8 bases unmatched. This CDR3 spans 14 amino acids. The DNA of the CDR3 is TGTGCCAGCAGTAGCATAGCGGGAGTAAACGAGCAGTACTTC. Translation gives CASSSIAGVNEQYF.

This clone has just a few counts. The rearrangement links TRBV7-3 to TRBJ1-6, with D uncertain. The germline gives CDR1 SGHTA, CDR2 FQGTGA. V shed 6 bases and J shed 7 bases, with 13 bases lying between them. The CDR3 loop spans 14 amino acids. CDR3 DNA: TGTGCCAGCAGTCGCGCCGGGAGGAATTCACCCCTCCACTTT. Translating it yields CASSRAGRNSPLHF. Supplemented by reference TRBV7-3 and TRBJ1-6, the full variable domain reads GAGVSQTPSNKVTEKGKYVELRCDPISGHTALYWYRQSLGQGPEFLIYFQGTGAADDSGLPNDRFFAVRPEGSVSTLKIQRTERGDSAVYLCASSRAGRNSPLHFGNGTRLTVT.